This TCR beta chain was sequenced during a study of T cells in localized non-small cell lung cancer. The method was immunoSEQ multiplex PCR; TCRdb's version includes in-frame clones alone and lacks a portion of them. The data hold around 40,000 clones, with about 86% observed a single time. Here the sequenced sample was peripheral blood, taken before any cancer treatment. This clonotype originated in a woman aged 18-55 years with stage III lung adenocarcinoma.

The CDR3 DNA reads as TGTGCCAGCACCGTACAGGGCACAGATACGCAGTATTTT. This encodes CASTVQGTDTQYF. V usage is TRBV6-5 and J usage is TRBJ2-3; weak D call: TRBD1 (5 bases). This CDR3 spans 13 amino acids. Trimming took 7 bases from V and 1 from J, leaving 9 bases between them. The germline gives CDR1 MNHEY, CDR2 SVGAGI.